The sequence of this TCR beta chain was determined in a study of siplizumab effects on memory and regulatory T cells. Study conclusions and caveats: Treg-derived clones made up an average of roughly 66% of mappable alloreactive CD4+ clones with siplizumab and 26.9% in controls. Apparently key alloresponse contributors, naive T cells also seemed more diverse than memory cells. Siplizumab led to significantly less abundant alloreactive sequences that could be traced back to unstimulated CD4+ memory cells.

Each sample contributed about 10^5 TCR templates to the assay. Only in-frame clones appear in the TCRdb table, and some are missing; sequencing was by immunoSEQ multiplex PCR. The sample has tens of thousands of clones; about 90% are singletons. This clone was observed once. Antigen unknown. Sequencing used CD8+ T cells sorted from blood. The clonotype originates from a human donor in good health.

The CDR3 sequence is CASSLGGYNTEAFF. The CDR3 region has the DNA TGTGCCAGCAGCTTAGGAGGTTACAACACTGAAGCTTTCTTT. The rearrangement uses TRBV7-9 and TRBJ1-1; D uncertain. This CDR3 contains 14 residues. Trimming took 1 base from V and 2 from J, leaving 8 bases between them. Germline V gene lookup returns CDR1 SEHNR and CDR2 FQNEAQ (reference sequence).